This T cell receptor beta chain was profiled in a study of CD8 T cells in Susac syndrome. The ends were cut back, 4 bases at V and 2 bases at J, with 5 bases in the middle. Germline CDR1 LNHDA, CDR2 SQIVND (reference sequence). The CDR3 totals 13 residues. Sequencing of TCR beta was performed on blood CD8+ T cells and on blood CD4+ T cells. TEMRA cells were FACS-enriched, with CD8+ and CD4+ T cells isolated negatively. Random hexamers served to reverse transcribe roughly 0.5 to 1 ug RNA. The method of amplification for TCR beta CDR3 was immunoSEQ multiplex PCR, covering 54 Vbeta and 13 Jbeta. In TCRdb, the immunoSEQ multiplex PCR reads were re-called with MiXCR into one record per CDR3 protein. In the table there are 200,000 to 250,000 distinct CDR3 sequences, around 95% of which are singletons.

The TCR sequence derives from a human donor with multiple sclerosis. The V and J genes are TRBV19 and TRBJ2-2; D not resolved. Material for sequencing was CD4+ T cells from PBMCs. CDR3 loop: CASSNFNTGELFF. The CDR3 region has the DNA TGTGCCAGTAGTAATTTCAACACCGGGGAGCTGTTTTTT.